What follows are 28 T cell receptor beta chains derived from one specimen sequenced in a study of cytomegalovirus exposure and HLA in healthy donors (TCRdb year 2017). Library prep was done by the immunoSEQ multiplex PCR assay. For the multiplex PCR, a mixture combining 60 forward primers for TCR Vbeta segments and 13 reverse primers for TCR Jbeta segments was used. TCRdb obtained this table from immuneACCESS and retained in-frame rearrangements with V and J assigned. These tables miss some clones; where compared with another copy, unresolved V genes account for less than half of the shortfall, and the remainder is unexplained. Per the sample table, the count is 150,000 to 200,000 clones. The ten largest clonotypes hold about 1.2% of the sample. The specimen sequenced was PBMCs. The receptors shown here come from a woman aged 60-70 years in good health and CMV-seronegative.

This rearrangement joins TRBV19 to TRBJ2-6; the D gene is possibly TRBD1 (5 bases). Looked up from germline, CDR1 is LNHDA and CDR2 is SQIVND (reference sequence). CDR3 size: 15 residues. The V end lost 3 bases, the J end lost 3 bases, and 9 bases lay between the germline ends. CDR3 coding DNA: TGTGCCAGTAGTATGTTAGGGGATGGGGCCAACGTCCTGACTTTC. It translates to CASSMLGDGANVLTF.

The chain combines TRBV5-6 with TRBJ1-1; TRBD1 matches at 7 bases. The CDR3 runs to 16 residues. V shed 4 bases, J shed 3 bases, and the junction held 12 bases outside the gene matches. The germline V gene has CDR1 SGHDT and CDR2 YYEEEE. The CDR3: CASSRLSGTEDTEAFF. The CDR3 DNA follows: TGTGCCAGCAGCAGACTATCCGGGACAGAGGACACTGAAGCTTTCTTT.

The V call is TRBV27, the J call TRBJ1-1; perhaps TRBD1 as D (5 bases). The CDR3 extends over 19 amino acids. Trimming shortened V by 4 bases and J by 6 bases, and 30 bases separated the two germline ends. The germline V gene has CDR1 MNHEY and CDR2 SMNVEV (reference sequence). CDR3 bases: TGTGCCAGCAGTTCCTCCCTGACCTACAGGCGCCCTTCGGACGCTGAAGCTTTCTTT. Protein sequence: CASSSSLTYRRPSDAEAFF.

The V call is TRBV9, the J call TRBJ2-1; 11 positions match TRBD2. Germline lookup yields CDR1 SGDLS and CDR2 YYNGEE. With V trimmed by 0 bases and J by 8 bases, 1 base remained unmatched. There are 14 residues in the CDR3. CDR3 residues: CASSVVTSGDEQFF. CDR3 DNA sequence: TGTGCCAGCAGCGTAGTGACTAGCGGGGATGAGCAGTTCTTC.

This rearrangement joins TRBV2 to TRBJ2-3; 8 nucleotides align to TRBD2. Trimming removed 0 bases from V and 6 bases from J; junction bases left unmatched: 11. The CDR3 sequence is 17 residues long. Germline V lookup: CDR1 SNHLY, CDR2 FYNNEI. CDR3 sequence reads: CASSEALRREGPDTQYF. DNA of the CDR3: TGTGCCAGCAGTGAAGCGCTTCGCCGGGAGGGCCCTGATACGCAGTATTTT. Filled out from reference TRBV2 and TRBJ2-3, the complete variable domain reads EPEVTQTPSHQVTQMGQEVILRCVPISNHLYFYWYRQILGQKVEFLVSFYNNEISEKSEIFDDQFSVERPDGSNFTLKIRSTKLEDSAMYFCASSEALRREGPDTQYFGPGTRLTVL.

This chain links TRBV18 with TRBJ2-7; 9 bases fit TRBD1. Unmatched junction bases numbered 8, after V lost 3 bases and J lost 2 bases. The CDR3 length is 16 residues. Germline V CDR1 and CDR2: KGHSH, LQKENI. CDR3 in amino acids: CASSPLTGTGTYEQYF. CDR3 nucleotide sequence: TGTGCCAGCTCACCCTTAACCGGGACAGGGACCTACGAGCAGTACTTC.

CDR3 residues: CASSQDQGAGELFF. The CDR3, as DNA: TGCGCCAGCAGCCAAGATCAGGGGGCCGGGGAGCTGTTTTTT. The chain has TRBV4-1 and TRBJ2-2; 7 bases align to TRBD1. Germline assignment: CDR1 MGHRA and CDR2 YSYEKL. The V and J ends lost 0 bases and 6 bases, in that order; junction bases with no gene match: 1. The CDR3 has 14 residues.

The rearrangement links TRBV5-6 to TRBJ2-7; D gene unclear. CDR1 SGHDT and CDR2 YYEEEE come from the germline V gene. The V end was cut by 0 bases, the J end by 5 bases, with 15 bases between. There are 15 residues in the CDR3. CDR3 region: CASSLGYTEWDEQYF. The CDR3 region has the DNA TGTGCCAGCAGCTTGGGCTACACAGAGTGGGACGAGCAGTACTTC. The full variable domain, its missing parts supplied by reference TRBV5-6 and TRBJ2-7, is DAGVTQSPTHLIKTRGQQVTLRCSPKSGHDTVSWYQQALGQGPQFIFQYYEEEERQRGNFPDRFSGHQFPNYSSELNVNALLLGDSALYLCASSLGYTEWDEQYFGPGTRLTVT.

The chain is built from TRBV11-2 and TRBJ1-1, with D unclear. This CDR3 contains 15 residues. Germline-derived CDR1 and CDR2 are SGHAT and FQNNGV. The ends were cut back, 2 bases at V and 7 bases at J, with 17 bases in the middle. DNA for the CDR3: TGTGCCAGCAGCTTATTCCAAGATCCGCTACTTGAAGCTTTCTTT. Protein product: CASSLFQDPLLEAFF.

This sequence joins TRBV6-5 and TRBJ2-7; 7 bases line up with TRBD2. V lost 0 bases, J lost 2 bases, and 4 bases stayed unmatched. CDR3 length equals 15 residues. Germline V CDR1 and CDR2: MNHEY, SVGAGI. The CDR3 loop is CASSYSGGNPYEQYF. CDR3 bases: TGTGCCAGCAGTTACTCGGGGGGGAACCCCTACGAGCAGTACTTC.

The chain carries TRBV2 and TRBJ1-3; D possibly corresponds to TRBD1 (5 bases). The germline V gene has CDR1 SNHLY and CDR2 FYNNEI. With 2 bases removed from V and 0 bases from J, the gap between germline ends came to 14 bases. This CDR3 has 17 residues. DNA for the CDR3: TGTGCCAGCAGTGAAAGACGGGGGGTGAGCTCTGGAAACACCATATATTTT. This encodes CASSERRGVSSGNTIYF. Filled out from reference TRBV2 and TRBJ1-3, the complete variable domain reads EPEVTQTPSHQVTQMGQEVILRCVPISNHLYFYWYRQILGQKVEFLVSFYNNEISEKSEIFDDQFSVERPDGSNFTLKIRSTKLEDSAMYFCASSERRGVSSGNTIYFGEGSWLTVV.

The chain recombines TRBV18 with TRBJ1-1; D is possibly TRBD1 (6 bases). This CDR3 contains 15 residues. V was clipped by 1 base and J by 2 bases, with 11 bases between them. Germline V gene lookup returns CDR1 KGHSH and CDR2 LQKENI. The CDR3 region is CASSPRAGANTEAFF. In nucleotides, the CDR3 is TGTGCCAGCTCACCACGGGCAGGGGCCAACACTGAAGCTTTCTTT.

The chain links TRBV7-8 to TRBJ2-7; D gene ambiguous. The CDR3 is made up of 15 amino acids. Germline values: CDR1 SGHVS, CDR2 FQNEAQ. The ends were cut back, 2 bases at V and 0 bases at J, with 11 bases in the middle. The chain's CDR3 is CASSLKELGSYEQYF. CDR3 coding DNA: TGTGCCAGCAGCTTAAAGGAGCTGGGCTCCTACGAGCAGTACTTC.

The chain employs TRBV29-1 and TRBJ2-2; 12 positions agree with TRBD2. The germline CDR1 and CDR2 sequences are SQVTM and ANQGSEA. The J segment lost 2 bases and the V segment lost 7 bases, leaving 5 bases of the junction unmatched. CDR3 length: 15 residues. The CDR3 protein is CSAQGLAGNTGELFF. CDR3 coding DNA: TGCAGCGCCCAGGGACTAGCGGGTAACACCGGGGAGCTGTTTTTT.

This chain uses TRBV14 with TRBJ2-2; TRBD1 might be the D (6 bases). CDR3 size: 14 residues. Germline V gives CDR1 SGHDN, CDR2 FVKESK. Trimming cost V 1 base and J 4 bases, with 7 bases left between them. CDR3: CASSQGGPTGELFF. DNA for the CDR3: TGTGCCAGCAGCCAAGGGGGGCCCACCGGGGAGCTGTTTTTT.

This chain joins TRBV18 and TRBJ1-1; D ambiguous. Trimming shortened V by 1 base and J by 0 bases, and 6 bases separated the two germline ends. CDR1 KGHSH and CDR2 LQKENI come from the germline V gene. The CDR3 has 14 amino acids. In DNA, the CDR3 is TGTGCCAGCTCACCACTCTTAGTGAACACTGAAGCTTTCTTT. It encodes CASSPLLVNTEAFF.

The chain couples TRBV5-8 to TRBJ2-5; weak D call: TRBD1 (6 bases). CDR3 length equals 15 residues. Trimming cost V 1 base and J 5 bases, with 15 bases left between them. Germline assignment: CDR1 SGHTS and CDR2 YDEGEE. CDR3 coding DNA: TGTGCCAGCAGCTTGAACAGGGCCGCAGGGGAGACCCAGTACTTC. As protein: CASSLNRAAGETQYF.

The chain uses TRBV29-1 and TRBJ1-1; D is perhaps TRBD1 (5 bases). V lost 5 bases and J 0 bases, leaving 13 bases between the germline ends. The germline gives CDR1 SQVTM, CDR2 ANQGSEA. The CDR3 loop spans 14 amino acids. The CDR3 protein is CSVSVGAMNTEAFF. DNA of the CDR3: TGCAGCGTTTCTGTAGGGGCTATGAACACTGAAGCTTTCTTT.

This rearrangement joins TRBV2 to TRBJ1-3; tentatively, D is TRBD1 (5 bases). From germline, CDR1 is SNHLY and CDR2 FYNNEI. CDR3 length: 15 residues. The germline V and J ends were trimmed by 7 bases and 0 bases, with 13 bases remaining between them. In DNA form, the CDR3 reads TGTGCCAGCATATGGGGCACCAGCTCTGGAAACACCATATATTTT. It specifies CASIWGTSSGNTIYF.

CDR3 sequence (DNA): TGTGCCAGCAGTTCAGCGGGACAGGGGGCCCCCTACGAGCAGTACTTC. This translates into CASSSAGQGAPYEQYF. V is TRBV27 and J is TRBJ2-7; the match to TRBD1 covers 12 bases. Germline V gene sequence: CDR1 MNHEY, CDR2 SMNVEV (reference sequence). This CDR3 comprises 16 residues. Losses at the gene ends were 4 bases for V and 2 bases for J; bases not matched to a gene: 6.

The V call is TRBV7-9, the J call TRBJ1-5, with TRBD1 as a possible D gene (5 bases). V lost 1 base to trimming and J lost 1 base, with 11 bases between them. Germline CDR1 and CDR2: SEHNR and FQNEAQ (reference sequence). This CDR3 comprises 16 residues. CDR3 sequence reads: CASSLDGGISNQPQHF. DNA of the CDR3: TGTGCCAGCAGCTTAGACGGGGGTATCAGCAATCAGCCCCAGCATTTT.

The V gene is TRBV5-6, the J gene TRBJ2-2; D perhaps matches TRBD2 (5 bases). The V and J ends lost 0 bases and 7 bases respectively, with 16 bases between them. This CDR3 comprises 16 residues. Germline assignment: CDR1 SGHDT and CDR2 YYEEEE. As DNA, the CDR3 is TGTGCCAGCAGCTTGGGATTCGGGGTCTACGGCGGGGAGCTGTTTTTT. Protein: CASSLGFGVYGGELFF.

The genes are TRBV5-1 and TRBJ2-3; 13 positions match TRBD2. V was pared by 4 bases and J by 4 bases, with 15 bases of the junction left unmatched. Germline-derived CDR1 and CDR2 are SGHRS and YFSETQ. The CDR3 runs to 19 residues. The CDR3 nucleotides read TGCGCCAGCAGCCCTGTCCCCGTTGGGACTAGCGGGATCTCAGATACGCAGTATTTT. Its protein product is CASSPVPVGTSGISDTQYF.

This chain joins TRBV14 and TRBJ1-1, with 7 bases matching TRBD1. Germline CDR1 is SGHDN and CDR2 is FVKESK. Trimming removed 5 bases from V and 2 bases from J; junction bases left unmatched: 8. The CDR3 is 15 residues long. The CDR3 loop is CASSMRQGLNTEAFF. The CDR3 DNA is TGTGCCAGCAGCATGCGACAGGGACTTAACACTGAAGCTTTCTTT.

The V call is TRBV5-1, the J call TRBJ2-5; tentative D call: TRBD2 (6 bases). V lost 0 bases and J lost 5, with 11 bases in between. Germline V gives CDR1 SGHRS, CDR2 YFSETQ. The CDR3 consists of 14 residues. The CDR3 bases are TGCGCCAGCAGCTTGGTCCAGGGAGGTGAGACCCAGTACTTC. It yields the protein CASSLVQGGETQYF.

The genes are TRBV7-6 and TRBJ1-1, with a tentative D call TRBD1 (5 bases). The CDR3 is 16 amino acids. The germline CDR1 and CDR2 sequences are SGHVS and FNYEAQ. The V gene lost 3 bases and the J gene lost 3 bases, with 17 bases spanning the gap. The CDR3 spells CASSLTAGRRDTEAFF. CDR3 in DNA: TGTGCCAGCAGCTTGACCGCGGGGCGCAGGGACACTGAAGCTTTCTTT.

This chain joins TRBV28 and TRBJ1-5; D gene ambiguous. Germline V lookup: CDR1 MDHEN, CDR2 SYDVKM. This CDR3 is built from 13 residues. V was clipped by 8 bases and J by 3 bases, with 11 bases between them. In nucleotides, the CDR3 is TGTGCCAGCTCCCCGAGGGTCAATCAGCCCCAGCATTTT. It codes for CASSPRVNQPQHF. The whole variable domain, filled in from reference TRBV28 and TRBJ1-5, reads DVKVTQSSRYLVKRTGEKVFLECVQDMDHENMFWYRQDPGLGLRLIYFSYDVKMKEKGDIPEGYSVSREKKERFSLILESASTNQTSMYLCASSPRVNQPQHFGDGTRLSIL.

The chain carries TRBV4-3 and TRBJ1-5; D call uncertain. Germline CDR1 reads LGHNA; CDR2 reads YSLEER. V lost 1 base, J lost 4 bases, and 8 bases lay in between. The CDR3 covers 14 residues. CDR3 coding DNA: TGCGCCAGCAGCCAAGTACTCGGTAATCAGCCCCAGCATTTT. Its translation: CASSQVLGNQPQHF.